This entry lists 25 T cell receptor beta chains sequenced from one sample in a study of cytomegalovirus exposure and HLA in healthy donors. The PCR was carried out with 60 Vbeta primers and 13 Jbeta primers. Clones were read by immunoSEQ multiplex PCR, and TCRdb kept only the in-frame ones, dropping some. In the table there are some 100,000 clones, 79% of which are singletons. Sequenced sample: PBMCs. These receptor sequences come from a female donor in good health and CMV-seropositive.

This chain connects TRBV6-1 to TRBJ1-1; 11 positions match TRBD1. Germline CDR1 and CDR2: MNHNS and SASEGT. Trimming cost V 2 bases and J 5 bases; bases outside gene matches: 7. The CDR3 loop spans 16 amino acids. CDR3 protein: CASSEWDRGAMTEAFF. DNA for the CDR3: TGTGCCAGCAGTGAATGGGACAGGGGGGCTATGACTGAAGCTTTCTTT.

This chain uses TRBV9 with TRBJ2-3, with 7 bases that match TRBD1. The CDR3 contains 15 residues. The junction had 5 bases not matched to a gene; V was cut back by 4 bases and J by 0 bases. The V gene's germline CDR1 is SGDLS and CDR2 YYNGEE. The CDR3 is CASSPTGASTDTQYF. CDR3 nucleotide sequence: TGTGCCAGCAGCCCAACAGGGGCTAGCACAGATACGCAGTATTTT.

V is TRBV7-8 and J is TRBJ2-7; 9 bases line up with TRBD1. With V trimmed by 3 bases and J by 7 bases, 7 bases remained unmatched. This CDR3 spans 14 amino acids. CDR1 and CDR2 from the germline V gene are SGHVS and FQNEAQ. CDR3 bases: TGTGCCAGCAGCTTTCGGACAGGGGCCGGAGAGCAGTACTTC. Residues: CASSFRTGAGEQYF. Drawing the rest from reference TRBV7-8 and TRBJ2-7, the complete variable domain is GAGVSQSPRYKVAKRGQDVALRCDPISGHVSLFWYQQALGQGPEFLTYFQNEAQLDKSGLPSDRFFAERPEGSVSTLKIQRTQQEDSAVYLCASSFRTGAGEQYFGPGTRLTVT.

Regarding this clone: The sample contains more than one DNA sequence encoding this CDR3. V is TRBV2 and J is TRBJ1-2; TRBD1 agrees at 7 bases. The V segment lost 3 bases and the J segment 4 bases; nucleotides outside the gene matches: 5. The CDR3 has 14 amino acids. Per the germline V gene, CDR1 is SNHLY and CDR2 is FYNNEI. The DNA of the CDR3 is TGTGCCAGCAGTGAGCGACAGGGAGCCTATGGCTACACCTTC. Translation gives CASSERQGAYGYTF.

V and J are TRBV7-2 and TRBJ2-7; 8 bases are a match to TRBD1. The CDR3 totals 15 residues. The V segment lost 5 bases and the J segment 5 bases; nucleotides outside the gene matches: 11. Looked up from germline, CDR1 is SGHTA and CDR2 is FQGNSA. The CDR3 is CASSSYRDRNHEQYF. The CDR3 DNA is TGTGCCAGCAGCAGCTACCGGGACAGGAACCACGAGCAGTACTTC.

In this sample, this clone turned up once. As DNA, the CDR3 is TGCGCCAGCTCGCTGCGCGGGGCAGGGAAAAAGAAAGCTTTCTTT. Translating it yields CASSLRGAGKKKAFF. The chain has TRBV23-1 and TRBJ1-1; D is possibly TRBD1 (5 bases). TRBV23-1 is reported as an ORF; its role is uncertain. Trimming removed 8 bases from V and 9 bases from J, with 25 bases in between. The CDR3 has 15 amino acids.

The chain recombines TRBV29-1 with TRBJ1-1; 7 positions match TRBD1. Trimming at V came to 6 bases and at J to 2 bases, leaving 3 bases not matched to a gene. There are 12 residues in the CDR3. From germline, CDR1 is SQVTM and CDR2 ANQGSEA. The CDR3 loop is CSVWDSNTEAFF. CDR3 DNA: TGCAGCGTCTGGGACAGTAACACTGAAGCTTTCTTT.

The V and J genes are TRBV7-2 and TRBJ2-7, with TRBD2 matching over 10 bases. The germline CDR1 and CDR2 sequences are SGHTA and FQGNSA. J gave up 0 bases and V 5 bases, and 16 bases lay outside the gene matches. The CDR3 extends over 19 amino acids. The CDR3 spells CASSLPDLAGAGSSYEQYF. For the CDR3, the DNA is TGTGCCAGCAGCCTACCGGATCTAGCGGGAGCGGGGAGCTCCTACGAGCAGTACTTC.

The chain links TRBV11-2 to TRBJ1-4, with 8 nucleotides matching TRBD1. Trimming at V came to 1 base and at J to 0 bases, leaving 1 base not matched to a gene. Germline V CDR1 and CDR2: SGHAT, FQNNGV. CDR3 length: 16 residues. CDR3 amino acids: CASSLATGATNEKLFF. Written as DNA, the CDR3 is TGTGCCAGCAGCTTAGCGACAGGGGCAACTAATGAAAAACTGTTTTTT.

V and J are TRBV6-1 and TRBJ2-2, with unresolved D. V dropped 2 bases and J dropped 6 bases, with 13 bases sitting between them. The CDR3 loop spans 15 amino acids. Germline-derived CDR1 and CDR2 are MNHNS and SASEGT. The chain's CDR3 is CASSELTTQAGELFF. CDR3 nucleotide sequence: TGTGCCAGCAGTGAATTGACAACCCAGGCCGGGGAGCTGTTTTTT.

V usage is TRBV14 and J usage is TRBJ2-2, with D tentatively TRBD1 (6 bases). Germline CDR1 is SGHDN and CDR2 is FVKESK. The CDR3 is 13 residues long. V lost 6 bases to trimming and J lost 11 bases, with 16 bases between them. The CDR3 nucleotides are TGTGCCAGCAGGAAGACAGGTTCAGGAGAGCTGTTTTTT. This codes for CASRKTGSGELFF.

The gene calls are TRBV29-1 and TRBJ2-7, with 9 bases fitting TRBD1. J gave up 6 bases and V 7 bases, and 13 bases lay outside the gene matches. CDR3 length: 14 amino acids. From germline, CDR1 is SQVTM and CDR2 ANQGSEA. The CDR3 bases are TGCAGCGCCCGACTGGGACAGGGTGTTTCCGAGCAGTACTTC. It encodes CSARLGQGVSEQYF.

The gene calls are TRBV13 and TRBJ2-3, with 10 bases identical to TRBD2. This CDR3 is built from 19 residues. V was clipped by 2 bases and J by 3 bases; unmatched bases: 14. The germline V gene has CDR1 PRHDT and CDR2 FYEKMQ (reference sequence). CDR3 amino acids: CASSLRASGRGKGTDTQYF. CDR3 in DNA: TGTGCCAGCAGCTTAAGGGCTAGCGGGAGAGGGAAGGGGACAGATACGCAGTATTTT.

This clone is a singleton in its sample. For the CDR3, the DNA is TGTGCCAGCAGTTTATCCACTTCAAACACCGGGGAGCTGTTTTTT. Translation gives CASSLSTSNTGELFF. The V call is TRBV27, the J call TRBJ2-2; D not resolved. Germline values: CDR1 MNHEY, CDR2 SMNVEV (reference sequence). The CDR3 contains 15 residues. V dropped 0 bases and J dropped 2 bases, with 7 bases sitting between them.

This chain uses TRBV30 with TRBJ2-7; 11 positions match TRBD1. CDR3 length: 17 residues. With V trimmed by 3 bases and J by 3 bases, 13 bases remained unmatched. CDR1 is GTSNPN and CDR2 is SVGIG in the germline V gene (reference sequence). The CDR3 reads CAWRGPRTGGAYYEQYF. The DNA for the CDR3 is TGTGCCTGGAGAGGGCCACGGACAGGGGGCGCGTACTACGAGCAGTACTTC.

The CDR3 DNA reads TGTGCCAGCAGACCGACCGACAGGGGCGGGGAAAAACTGTTTTTT. Translating gives CASRPTDRGGEKLFF. The V gene is TRBV27, the J gene TRBJ1-4; TRBD1 matches at 8 bases. The ends lost 6 bases at V and 8 bases at J; junction bases unmatched: 11. The CDR3 sequence is 15 residues long. Germline-derived CDR1 and CDR2 are MNHEY and SMNVEV (reference sequence). The entire variable domain, with the rest obtained from reference TRBV27 and TRBJ1-4, is as follows: EAQVTQNPRYLITVTGKKLTVTCSQNMNHEYMSWYRQDPGLGLRQIYYSMNVEVTDKGDVPEGYKVSRKEKRNFPLILESPSPNQTSLYFCASRPTDRGGEKLFFGSGTQLSVL.

The V call is TRBV9, the J call TRBJ1-1; D may be TRBD1 (6 bases). The CDR3 is 15 residues long. The germline V and J ends were trimmed by 4 bases and 0 bases, with 13 bases remaining between them. The germline CDR1 and CDR2 sequences are SGDLS and YYNGEE. DNA for the CDR3: TGTGCCAGCAGCCCCCGGGGGGCGCTGAACACTGAAGCTTTCTTT. Translation: CASSPRGALNTEAFF.

The chain carries TRBV7-8 and TRBJ2-5, with D possibly matching TRBD1 (6 bases). The CDR3 runs 16 residues. From germline, CDR1 is SGHVS and CDR2 FQNEAQ. V was cut by 2 bases and J by 1 base, with 14 bases left in between. CDR3 nucleotides: TGTGCCAGCAGCTTAATCCAGGGGATATCCCAAGAGACCCAGTACTTC. It specifies CASSLIQGISQETQYF.

This clone was counted a single time. The V and J genes are TRBV7-6 and TRBJ2-1; 10 nucleotides agree with TRBD2. The CDR3 extends over 14 amino acids. The V gene end was trimmed by 5 bases and the J gene end by 10 bases; junction bases not matched to a gene: 8. In germline, CDR1 is SGHVS, CDR2 FNYEAQ. The CDR3 spells CASSPSGSPTEQFF. The CDR3 DNA is TGTGCCAGCAGCCCTAGCGGGAGCCCTACAGAGCAGTTCTTC. Full variable domain (rest looked up from reference TRBV7-6 and TRBJ2-1): GAGVSQSPRYKVTKRGQDVALRCDPISGHVSLYWYRQALGQGPEFLTYFNYEAQQDKSGLPNDRFSAERPEGSISTLTIQRTEQRDSAMYRCASSPSGSPTEQFFGPGTRLTVL.

This sequence joins TRBV5-1 and TRBJ1-1, with no clear D. CDR3 length: 13 amino acids. In germline, CDR1 is SGHRS, CDR2 YFSETQ. Trimming pared 0 bases from V and 4 bases from J, leaving 7 bases between. The CDR3 loop reads CASSLDYGTEAFF. CDR3 nucleotides: TGCGCCAGCAGCTTGGATTACGGCACTGAAGCTTTCTTT.

This clone was observed a single time. The chain couples TRBV11-2 to TRBJ2-1; 11 bases agree with TRBD2. The CDR3 consists of 15 residues. Per the germline V gene, CDR1 is SGHAT and CDR2 is FQNNGV. V lost 4 bases and J lost 4; bases outside the gene matches: 3. CDR3 DNA sequence: TGTGCCAGCAGCTACCTAGCGGGGGGTTACAATGAGCAGTTCTTC. It yields the protein CASSYLAGGYNEQFF.

The chain uses TRBV10-1 and TRBJ1-2, with 7 bases matching TRBD1. The ends lost 3 bases at V and 8 bases at J; junction bases unmatched: 6. The CDR3 runs 13 residues. Germline V CDR1 and CDR2: WNHNN, SYGVQD (reference sequence). CDR3 amino acids: CASSEDRDRGYTF. Written as DNA, the CDR3 is TGCGCCAGCAGTGAAGACAGGGATCGCGGCTACACCTTC.

The table lists this clone with a few counts. The V call is TRBV5-4, the J call TRBJ2-7; 8 bases align to TRBD2. CDR1 SGHNT and CDR2 YYREEE come from the germline V gene (reference sequence). The CDR3 consists of 14 residues. The J segment lost 4 bases and the V segment lost 4 bases, leaving 7 bases of the junction unmatched. The chain's CDR3 is CASSPGTSLYEQYF. The DNA of the CDR3 is TGTGCCAGCAGCCCCGGGACTAGTCTTTACGAGCAGTACTTC.

At least ten counts were recorded for this clone. CDR3 residues: CAKRVRPHCYTF. The CDR3 DNA reads as TGTGCCAAAAGAGTCCGTCCCCACTGCTACACCTTC. This chain uses TRBV6-5 with TRBJ1-2; no reliable D call. The germline CDR1 and CDR2 sequences are MNHEY and SVGAGI. Trimming cost V 10 bases and J 9 bases, with 18 bases left between them. This CDR3 region has 12 residues.

The gene calls are TRBV27 and TRBJ1-3, with a possible D match to TRBD1 (6 bases). This CDR3 region has 16 residues. Germline values: CDR1 MNHEY, CDR2 SMNVEV (reference sequence). Trimming took off 6 bases at V and 0 bases at J, with 15 bases between the two ends. Here the CDR3 reads CASRAGAGDSGNTIYF. CDR3 coding DNA: TGTGCCAGCAGGGCTGGAGCAGGGGACTCTGGAAACACCATATATTTT.